This T cell receptor (beta chain) was captured in a study of shared clonotypes between healthy human individuals. Both subsets, CD45RA+ naive and CD45RA-negative memory, were split from the CD4+ cells. V lost 2 bases to trimming and J lost 5 bases, with 14 bases between them. This CDR3 comprises 15 residues. CDR1 and CDR2 from the germline V gene are SGDLS and YYNGEE. Repertoires were generated with immunoSEQ multiplex PCR, while TCRdb's copy carries only in-frame clones and drops some. The sample holds 2 million to 2.5 million clones, 80% to 95% seen once. The sample was naive CD4+ T cells from PBMCs. Subset specified: CD45RA+ positively selected. The V and J genes are TRBV9 and TRBJ2-4; a weak D match, TRBD2 (7 bases). The receptor comes from a young man in good health. Some clones in this sample may be carry-over from other donors' samples. The CDR3 loop reads CASSVTGGRENIQYF. As DNA, the CDR3 is TGTGCCAGCAGCGTTACGGGGGGCCGGGAAAACATTCAGTACTTC. Using reference TRBV9 and TRBJ2-4 for the parts outside the CDR3, the full variable domain is DSGVTQTPKHLITATGQRVTLRCSPRSGDLSVYWYQQSLDQGLQFLIQYYNGEERAKGNILERFSAQQFPDLHSELNLSSLELGDSALYFCASSVTGGRENIQYFGAGTRLSVL.